Below, 20 T cell receptor beta chains from the same sample are listed, as sequenced in a study of T-cell memory formation after mild COVID-19. One entry per CDR3 protein, called by TCRdb with MiXCR from the 5' RACE reads. The sample yields 350,000 or so distinct CDR3 sequences, about 20% seen once. Sequencing input: PBMCs or a T cell subset sorted from them (not recorded which). Receptor source: a man between 18 and 29 years old who had mild COVID-19 (a few samples of this study predate the infection). Cell type and time point are not known.

This clonotype occurred many times. The J gene is TRBJ2-7, the V gene TRBV11-1, with TRBD1 matching 9 bases. V trimming: 5 bases; J trimming: 3 bases; junction bases outside the gene matches: 5. The CDR3 contains 14 residues. The V gene's germline CDR1 is SGHAT and CDR2 FQDESV (reference sequence). The CDR3 is CASSPRDRVYEQYV. DNA for the CDR3: TGTGCCAGCAGCCCCCGGGACAGGGTCTACGAGCAGTACGTC.

This clonotype was found a few times. CDR3 in amino acids: CASSYSFITEQFF. CDR3 bases: TGTGCCAGCAGTTACTCCTTTATCACTGAGCAGTTCTTC. The chain uses TRBV6-5 and TRBJ2-1; D is undetermined. Trimming removed 0 bases at V and 9 bases at J, with 9 bases between. The germline V gene encodes CDR1 MNHEY and CDR2 SVGAGI. The CDR3 consists of 13 residues.

This clonotype was counted a few times. The J gene is TRBJ1-5, the V gene TRBV2; weak D call: TRBD1 (5 bases). Germline lookup yields CDR1 SNHLY and CDR2 FYNNEI. This CDR3 is 13 amino acids long. Trimming removed 8 bases at V and 6 bases at J, with 14 bases between. The CDR3 spells CASGAEVVQPQHF. As DNA, the CDR3 is TGTGCCAGCGGGGCCGAGGTAGTTCAGCCCCAGCATTTT.

This chain links TRBV9 with TRBJ2-6, with 7 nucleotides matching TRBD2. Trimming at V came to 4 bases and at J to 2 bases, leaving 3 bases not matched to a gene. Looked up from germline, CDR1 is SGDLS and CDR2 is YYNGEE. This CDR3 has 15 residues. CDR3 nucleotide sequence: TGTGCCAGCAGCCGGGGGGTAACTGGGGCCAACGTCCTGACTTTC. It translates to CASSRGVTGANVLTF.

This clonotype was seen only a few times. This rearrangement joins TRBV20-1 to TRBJ2-3; 9 bases agree with TRBD2. The CDR3 covers 16 residues. The V segment lost 5 bases and the J segment 3 bases; nucleotides outside the gene matches: 12. The germline CDR1 and CDR2 sequences are DFQATT and SNEGSKA (reference sequence). The CDR3 reads CSAPPFSGGWTDTQYF. For the CDR3, the DNA is TGCAGTGCTCCTCCTTTTAGCGGGGGTTGGACAGATACGCAGTATTTT.

This clonotype was seen a few times. This chain connects TRBV5-1 to TRBJ2-5; D might be TRBD1 or TRBD2, each matching 6 bases. The CDR3 runs to 15 residues. Germline CDR1 and CDR2: SGHRS and YFSETQ. The V end lost 0 bases, the J end lost 2 bases, and 11 bases lay between the germline ends. CDR3 sequence reads: CASSLEGGRQETQYF. In DNA form, the CDR3 reads TGCGCCAGCAGCTTGGAGGGGGGCCGACAAGAGACCCAGTACTTC.

The rearrangement joins TRBV7-2 to TRBJ1-2; D is uncertain. Germline V gene data show CDR1 as SGHTA and CDR2 as FQGNSA. V was clipped by 1 base and J by 7 bases, with 10 bases between them. The CDR3 runs to 13 residues. The CDR3 loop reads CASSLDAGPGYTF. CDR3 DNA sequence: TGTGCCAGCAGCTTAGATGCGGGCCCTGGCTACACCTTC.

V and J are TRBV4-1 and TRBJ2-2, with D possibly TRBD1 on 5 matching bases. Trimming shortened V by 3 bases and J by 7 bases, and 12 bases separated the two germline ends. The CDR3 is 14 amino acids. Germline CDR1 is MGHRA and CDR2 is YSYEKL. The CDR3 nucleotides are TGCGCCAGCAGCCAGCCTCCTAGGGGCGGGGAGCTGTTTTTT. Protein product: CASSQPPRGGELFF.

As DNA, the CDR3 is TGCAGTGCTAGAAGGGACAGAGTTACTAACTATGGCTACACCTTC. Translating it yields CSARRDRVTNYGYTF. The chain is built from TRBV20-1 and TRBJ1-2; 7 bases align to TRBD1. From germline, CDR1 is DFQATT and CDR2 SNEGSKA (reference sequence). V shed 2 bases and J 0 bases; nucleotides not matched to a gene: 6. The CDR3 loop spans 15 amino acids.

This clonotype was detected a few times. CDR3 loop: CATSRLESYEQYF. Here the CDR3 DNA reads TGTGCCACCAGCAGACTCGAATCCTACGAGCAGTACTTC. V gene TRBV15 combines with J gene TRBJ2-7; D remains unclear. Germline loops: CDR1 LNHNV, CDR2 YYDKDF (reference sequence). V was trimmed by 2 bases and J by 1 base, leaving 6 bases between them. The CDR3 extends over 13 amino acids.

This clonotype has just a few counts. The chain uses TRBV7-2 and TRBJ1-2; a possible D gene is TRBD1 (5 bases). The germline V gene has CDR1 SGHTA and CDR2 FQGNSA. There are 17 residues in the CDR3. V shed 5 bases and J shed 0 bases, with 19 bases lying between them. The CDR3 sequence: CASSREVGDVANYGYTF. The DNA for the CDR3 is TGTGCCAGCAGCCGAGAGGTGGGGGATGTAGCTAACTATGGCTACACCTTC.

This clonotype was found a few times. V gene TRBV5-1 combines with J gene TRBJ1-2; no firm D call. Trimming cost V 0 bases and J 4 bases, with 10 bases left between them. Per the germline V gene, CDR1 is SGHRS and CDR2 is YFSETQ. The CDR3 is 14 residues long. The CDR3, as DNA: TGCGCCAGCAGCTTGGGGATAACGACCTATGGCTACACCTTC. This translates into CASSLGITTYGYTF.

In its sample, this clonotype was seen a few times. The chain is built from TRBV6-2 or TRBV6-3 and TRBJ2-1, with D hard to call. Trimming removed 0 bases from V and 8 bases from J, with 8 bases in between. The CDR3 sequence is 13 residues long. Looked up from germline, CDR1 is MNHEY and CDR2 is SVGEGT. In DNA, the CDR3 is TGTGCCAGCAGTTACTCTCCTCGCGATGAGCAGTTCTTC. Its protein is CASSYSPRDEQFF.

The chain joins TRBV7-9 to TRBJ2-3; tentatively, D is TRBD2 (5 bases). The germline V gene has CDR1 SEHNR and CDR2 FQNEAQ (reference sequence). Trimming removed 1 base at V and 3 bases at J, with 23 bases between. CDR3 length: 19 amino acids. The chain's CDR3 is CASSLVGVVDPAVTDTQYF. The CDR3 region has the DNA TGTGCCAGCAGCTTAGTCGGGGTGGTGGATCCCGCTGTAACAGATACGCAGTATTTT.

This chain connects TRBV24-1 to TRBJ2-3, with D tentatively TRBD2 (6 bases). The CDR3 spans 14 residues. The V gene lost 4 bases and the J gene lost 6 bases, with 13 bases spanning the gap. Germline assignment: CDR1 KGHDR and CDR2 SFDVKD. The CDR3 is CATSDTRGDDTQYF. CDR3 DNA sequence: TGTGCCACCAGTGACACACGCGGGGATGATACGCAGTATTTT.

The rearrangement uses TRBV4-3 and TRBJ2-1; 12 nucleotides align to TRBD2. The germline V gene encodes CDR1 LGHNA and CDR2 YSLEER. The CDR3 is 18 amino acids. With 0 bases clipped from V and 2 bases from J, the junction kept 5 bases outside the gene matches. The CDR3 DNA follows: TGCGCCAGCAGCCAAGACCCTAGCGGGGGGGCACCCTACAATGAGCAGTTCTTC. It yields the protein CASSQDPSGGAPYNEQFF.

This clonotype was detected many times. V and J are TRBV7-2 and TRBJ2-3, with 13 bases aligning to TRBD2. The CDR3 consists of 18 residues. V was clipped by 10 bases and J by 2 bases; unmatched bases: 15. Germline V CDR1 and CDR2: SGHTA, FQGNSA. The CDR3 loop reads CATKPGTSGVVFTDTQYF. CDR3 bases: TGTGCCACCAAGCCCGGGACTAGCGGGGTCGTTTTCACAGATACGCAGTATTTT.

The chain couples TRBV4-3 to TRBJ2-7; the D gene is possibly TRBD2 (6 bases). With 1 base removed from V and 4 bases from J, the gap between germline ends came to 11 bases. CDR3 length: 14 amino acids. The germline CDR1 and CDR2 sequences are LGHNA and YSLEER. The CDR3 DNA sequence: TGCGCCAGCAGCCAAGGCTGGGGGAGGTACGAGCAGTACTTC. Amino acid sequence: CASSQGWGRYEQYF.

The chain carries TRBV10-3 and TRBJ1-2, with 8 bases matching TRBD1. Germline loops: CDR1 ENHRY, CDR2 SYGVKD. The J segment lost 7 bases and the V segment lost 6 bases, leaving 4 bases of the junction unmatched. CDR3 length equals 12 residues. The CDR3 is CAIRKDRAGYTF. DNA for the CDR3: TGTGCCATCAGGAAGGACAGGGCTGGCTACACCTTC.

The rearrangement uses TRBV5-6 and TRBJ1-2, with no clear D. V was trimmed by 3 bases and J by 7 bases, leaving 13 bases between them. CDR3 length: 13 amino acids. Looked up from germline, CDR1 is SGHDT and CDR2 is YYEEEE. CDR3 nucleotide sequence: TGTGCCAGCAGCTATCGCAGTTCGGGTGGCTACACCTTC. The encoded protein is CASSYRSSGGYTF.